These 12 T cell receptor beta chains were all obtained from the same sample, sequenced in a study of CD8+CD57+ T cells in acquired aplastic anemia. Researchers used genomic DNA as the template to profile TCR beta VDJ and CDR3. TCRdb redid the calling of the reads with MiXCR, one entry per CDR3 protein. The sample consists of about 240,000 distinct CDR3 sequences, approximately 45% of them appearing once. Whoever was chosen for sequencing had shown CD8+CD57+ cell expansion by flow cytometry. The sample taken for sequencing was sorted CD4+, CD8+, or CD8+CD57+ T cells (not recorded which) from PBMCs. Receptors originate from a human donor with aplastic anemia.

Ten or more counts support this clonotype. The rearrangement links TRBV20-1 to TRBJ2-7, with 10 bases identical to TRBD2. J lost 2 bases, V lost 2 bases, and 6 bases had no gene match. The germline gives CDR1 DFQATT, CDR2 SNEGSKA (reference sequence). CDR3 length equals 15 residues. CDR3 protein: CSARRSGGGAYEQYF. The CDR3, as DNA: TGCAGTGCTAGACGAAGCGGGGGGGGCGCCTACGAGCAGTACTTC.

In its sample, this clonotype was seen a few times. The chain carries TRBV3-1 and TRBJ1-1, with D unresolved. The germline V gene encodes CDR1 LGHDT and CDR2 YNNKEL (reference sequence). Trimming pared 0 bases from V and 0 bases from J, leaving 14 bases between. The CDR3 contains 17 residues. The CDR3 sequence: CASSQDRGRILNTEAFF. For the CDR3, the DNA is TGTGCCAGCAGCCAAGATAGAGGTCGAATTCTGAACACTGAAGCTTTCTTT.

J is TRBJ1-5 and V is TRBV19, with D perhaps TRBD1 (6 bases). This CDR3 has 15 amino acids. Trimming pared 4 bases from V and 1 base from J, leaving 11 bases between. Germline V CDR1 and CDR2: LNHDA, SQIVND (reference sequence). The CDR3 nucleotides are TGTGCCAGTAGTAGGTACAGGGTCAGCAATCAGCCCCAGCATTTT. It codes for CASSRYRVSNQPQHF.

This clonotype has more than one count but fewer than ten. Possible read error: a much larger clone is one base away. This chain connects TRBV7-9 to TRBJ1-2; 7 bases map to TRBD1. The CDR3 length is 14 residues. V was clipped by 1 base and J by 8 bases; unmatched bases: 7. The germline V gene encodes CDR1 SEHNR and CDR2 FQNEAQ (reference sequence). This CDR3 is CASSLGGGGRGYTF. CDR3 nucleotide sequence: TGTGCCAGCAGCTTAGGAGGAGGGGGCCGGGGCTACACCTTC.

The chain combines TRBV7-8 with TRBJ1-2; 8 positions agree with TRBD1. The CDR3 is made up of 13 amino acids. V was pared by 5 bases and J by 8 bases, with 7 bases of the junction left unmatched. Germline CDR1 reads SGHVS; CDR2 reads FQNEAQ. CDR3 in amino acids: CASSPRQGMGYTF. The CDR3, as DNA: TGTGCCAGCAGCCCCCGACAGGGGATGGGCTACACCTTC.

The chain uses TRBV7-2 and TRBJ2-3; 9 nucleotides match TRBD1. The CDR3 consists of 15 residues. J was trimmed by 4 bases and V by 3 bases; bases with no gene match: 5. Germline CDR1 reads SGHTA; CDR2 reads FQGNSA. The CDR3 protein is CASSLGGQGADTQYF. As DNA, the CDR3 is TGTGCCAGCAGCTTGGGGGGACAGGGCGCAGATACGCAGTATTTT.

This clonotype was recorded once. The rearrangement uses TRBV7-2 and TRBJ2-1; 8 bases line up with TRBD1. Germline V gene data show CDR1 as SGHTA and CDR2 as FQGNSA. The trim removed 5 bases at V and 8 bases at J, leaving 8 bases unmatched. The CDR3 is 14 amino acids. The CDR3 loop is CASSEDREVYEQFF. The CDR3 DNA reads TGTGCCAGCAGCGAGGACAGGGAGGTCTATGAGCAGTTCTTC.

The table lists this clonotype with many counts. The gene calls are TRBV11-2 and TRBJ1-6; D may be TRBD1 (5 bases). CDR1 SGHAT and CDR2 FQNNGV come from the germline V gene. The CDR3 contains 14 residues. Trimming pared 5 bases from V and 8 bases from J, leaving 13 bases between. The CDR3 nucleotides read TGTGCCAGCAGCCATTGGGGGGGGGATTCACCCCTCCACTTT. It specifies CASSHWGGDSPLHF. Full variable domain (missing parts from reference TRBV11-2 and TRBJ1-6): EAGVAQSPRYKIIEKRQSVAFWCNPISGHATLYWYQQILGQGPKLLIQFQNNGVVDDSQLPKDRFSAERLKGVDSTLKIQPAKLEDSAVYLCASSHWGGDSPLHFGNGTRLTVT.

The chain has TRBV10-2 and TRBJ1-1; D is perhaps TRBD1 (5 bases). CDR3 size: 13 residues. Germline CDR1 reads WSHSY; CDR2 reads SAAADI. The V gene lost 4 bases and the J gene lost 2 bases, with 8 bases spanning the gap. The CDR3 DNA reads TGCGCCAGCAGTGGGACAACCAACACTGAAGCTTTCTTT. Amino acid sequence: CASSGTTNTEAFF.

V is TRBV19 and J is TRBJ2-7, with 10 bases aligning to TRBD1. V lost 4 bases to trimming and J lost 2 bases; unmatched junction nucleotides: 5. The CDR3 is 15 residues long. Germline V gene data show CDR1 as LNHDA and CDR2 as SQIVND (reference sequence). The CDR3 DNA is TGTGCCAGTAGTAAGGGACAGGGGATTGCCTACGAGCAGTACTTC. As protein: CASSKGQGIAYEQYF.

This clonotype came up many times. The V call is TRBV12-3 or TRBV12-4, the J call TRBJ2-3; D not certain. V gave up 7 bases and J gave up 5 bases, with 13 bases separating them. This CDR3 is 13 amino acids long. The CDR3 DNA sequence: TGTGCCAGCACCAAATATGGTGGAGATACGCAGTATTTT. Translated: CASTKYGGDTQYF.

This clonotype was found many times. V usage is TRBV27 and J usage is TRBJ2-7, with 7 bases that match TRBD1. Germline V gives CDR1 MNHEY, CDR2 SMNVEV (reference sequence). J lost 2 bases, V lost 5 bases, and 3 bases had no gene match. The CDR3 length is 13 residues. In DNA, the CDR3 is TGTGCCAGCAGTGTGACAGGGACCTACGAGCAGTACTTC. Protein product: CASSVTGTYEQYF.